The sequence of this TCR beta chain was determined in a study of blood T cell repertoires in COVID-19. Authors' methods: Amplifying reference gene primers gave estimates of nucleated cell counts. Repertoires were generated with immunoSEQ multiplex PCR, while TCRdb's copy carries only in-frame clones and drops some. D and trimming come from the DNA, and the V and J calls and clone size come from that table. The table includes about 370,000 clones, 90% detected once. CDR3 length: 11 amino acids. Sequencing was done on a sample of peripheral blood. The chain uses TRBV21-1 and TRBJ2-1; TRBD2 was called by the table and not checked on the DNA. TRBV21-1 is reported as a pseudogene. This clonotype originated in a man aged 18 to 30 with active or convalescent COVID-19. CDR3 loop: CASVGGNEQFF. The CDR3, as DNA: TGTGCCAGCGTCGGGGGTAATGAGCAGTTCTTC.